This TCR beta chain was retrieved from a study of cytomegalovirus exposure and HLA in healthy donors. Overall study: In terms of ancestry, the Caucasian-associated cluster contained about four fifths of the approximately 400 genotyped donors. Points from the study as a whole: HLA alleles showed associations with around 15,000 TCR beta sequences in a later analysis, at a 0.05 false discovery rate.

Healthy people donating bone marrow made up the donors. PCR amplification relied on 60 Vbeta primers (plus 13 Jbeta primers). Clones were read by immunoSEQ multiplex PCR, and TCRdb kept only the in-frame ones, dropping some. The table lists about 170,000 clones, roughly 80% of them singletons, with about 2.4% in the top ten. Note on this clone: Its antigen is unknown.

The TCR comes from a male donor in good health and CMV-seronegative. Sequences were obtained from PBMCs.

The CDR3 region has the DNA TGTGCCAGCAGCTTAGTGCCAGCGGGGGGGAGAGCAGATACGCAGTATTTT. Translating it yields CASSLVPAGGRADTQYF. The chain carries TRBV7-2 and TRBJ2-3; 10 nucleotides match TRBD2. The CDR3 covers 17 residues. After removal of 1 base from V and 4 bases from J, the junction contained 8 bases not matched to a gene. Per the germline V gene, CDR1 is SGHTA and CDR2 is FQGNSA.